This entry lists 10 T cell receptor beta chains sequenced from one sample in a study of STAT3 mutations in large granular lymphocyte leukemia. Points from the study as a whole: Every T-cell large granular lymphocyte leukemia patient had at least one immunodominant TCR beta clonotype.

Generated by immunoSEQ multiplex PCR, the TCRdb table keeps only in-frame clones and is missing some. Of 9,500 to 12,000 clones listed, roughly 54% were seen once; the top ten hold 9%. These receptors are not linked to any known antigen. The sample consisted of peripheral blood mononuclear cells. Receptors were obtained from a boy between 5 and 17 years old with T-cell large granular lymphocyte leukemia. Some clones in this sample may be carry-over from other donors' samples.

Written as DNA, the CDR3 is TGTGCCAGCAGCCAAGCCGTTGGACAGGGCGTAAGGGAGACCCAGTACTTC. This encodes CASSQAVGQGVRETQYF. The genes are TRBV4-2 and TRBJ2-5, with 8 bases aligning to TRBD1. Per the germline V gene, CDR1 is LGHNA and CDR2 is YNFKEQ. V was clipped by 1 base and J by 5 bases; unmatched bases: 12. The CDR3 extends over 17 amino acids.

This chain joins TRBV5-1 and TRBJ1-6, with D possibly being TRBD1 (6 bases). V lost 0 bases, J lost 0 bases, and 13 bases lay in between. Germline CDR1 SGHRS, CDR2 YFSETQ. This CDR3 contains 18 residues. CDR3 protein: CASSLAGGTLSYNSPLHF. The CDR3 DNA is TGCGCCAGCAGCTTGGCCGGGGGCACCCTCTCCTATAATTCACCCCTCCACTTT.

This clone was found a few times. The chain carries TRBV18 and TRBJ2-7; D unresolved. From germline, CDR1 is KGHSH and CDR2 LQKENI. The CDR3 is made up of 14 amino acids. Trimming left V 3 bases short and J 3 bases short, with 12 bases between. The CDR3 DNA is TGTGCCAGCTCACCCTCCCAAACCAACTACGAGCAGTACTTC. Translated: CASSPSQTNYEQYF.

V gene TRBV9 combines with J gene TRBJ2-5; D may be TRBD2 (5 bases). The CDR3 is 17 amino acids. Trimming cost V 4 bases and J 5 bases, with 24 bases left between them. CDR1 and CDR2 (germline): SGDLS, YYNGEE. The CDR3 DNA is TGTGCCAGCAGCCCTAGCCTTACTCGAGCGGCCCGGGAGACCCAGTACTTC. This translates into CASSPSLTRAARETQYF.

The chain carries TRBV5-6 and TRBJ2-7; D possibly corresponds to TRBD1 (6 bases). Germline CDR1 and CDR2: SGHDT and YYEEEE. CDR3 length: 14 residues. V lost 0 bases and J lost 1, with 8 bases in between. CDR3 loop: CASSLGQGSYEQYF. The CDR3 DNA follows: TGTGCCAGCAGCTTGGGGCAGGGGTCCTACGAGCAGTACTTC. Looking up the rest from reference TRBV5-6 and TRBJ2-7 gives the full variable domain: DAGVTQSPTHLIKTRGQQVTLRCSPKSGHDTVSWYQQALGQGPQFIFQYYEEEERQRGNFPDRFSGHQFPNYSSELNVNALLLGDSALYLCASSLGQGSYEQYFGPGTRLTVT.

V gene TRBV27 combines with J gene TRBJ2-6, with D perhaps TRBD1 (6 bases). From germline, CDR1 is MNHEY and CDR2 SMNVEV (reference sequence). This CDR3 is 15 amino acids long. The V and J ends lost 6 bases and 2 bases respectively, with 11 bases between them. This chain's CDR3 is CASRSPGAGANVLTF. The CDR3 nucleotides read TGTGCCAGCAGGTCCCCAGGGGCTGGGGCCAACGTCCTGACTTTC.

This clone has just one count. V is TRBV5-6 and J is TRBJ2-7; 8 bases are shared with TRBD1. This CDR3 contains 13 residues. Germline trimming cut 2 bases from V and 6 bases from J; bases unmatched to any gene: 4. Germline V lookup: CDR1 SGHDT, CDR2 YYEEEE. For the CDR3, the DNA is TGTGCCAGCAGCTTCTCGGACAGGGCCGAGCAGTACTTC. The encoded protein is CASSFSDRAEQYF.

The chain employs TRBV10-2 and TRBJ1-6, with a weak D call TRBD1 (5 bases). The germline CDR1 and CDR2 sequences are WSHSY and SAAADI. The CDR3 consists of 13 residues. V lost 8 bases to trimming and J lost 4 bases, with 9 bases between them. CDR3 amino acids: CASGPGYNSPLHF. The CDR3 nucleotides read TGCGCCAGCGGTCCAGGGTATAATTCACCCCTCCACTTT.

This clone was observed a handful of times. This chain joins TRBV13 and TRBJ1-2, with unresolved D. V was shortened by 0 bases and J by 4 bases, with 6 bases between the two germline ends. Germline-derived CDR1 and CDR2 are PRHDT and FYEKMQ (reference sequence). The CDR3 sequence is 13 residues long. The CDR3 DNA reads TGTGCCAGCAGCTTAGGACGGACCTATGGCTACACCTTC. It yields the protein CASSLGRTYGYTF.

The gene calls are TRBV4-3 and TRBJ2-1, with TRBD1 as a possible D gene (6 bases). This CDR3 is 13 amino acids long. Germline CDR1 reads LGHNA; CDR2 reads YSLEER. Trimming shortened V by 0 bases and J by 13 bases, and 13 bases separated the two germline ends. The CDR3 region has the DNA TGCGCCAGCAGCCAAGATTTGGGGGCAAGTCAGTTCTTC. The encoded protein is CASSQDLGASQFF.